At least ten counts were recorded for the clone carrying this T cell receptor (beta chain). What it binds is not known. This record belongs to a study of T-cell memory formation after mild COVID-19. About the research overall: The study found TCR clusters largely donor specific. Study conclusions and caveats: Day 15 to 85 contracting clones showed balanced CD4/CD8; day 15 to 37 expanders favored CD4+. The pre-infection memory compartment contained some responding clones, suggesting cross-reactive memory joined.

The CDR3 extends over 14 amino acids. V was trimmed by 0 bases and J by 7 bases, leaving 13 bases between them. The germline CDR1 and CDR2 sequences are SGDLS and YYNGEE. Constant-segment primers were used for 5'RACE, and the resulting TCR alpha and TCR beta cDNA libraries carried sample barcodes and UMIs. TCRdb passed the 5' RACE reads through MiXCR, listing each CDR3 protein once. This sample has fewer than 95,000 distinct CDR3 sequences; more than 12% occur once, and the top ten carry approximately 40%. Sequencing was carried out using PBMCs or a T cell subset sorted from them (not recorded which). The TCR originated in a man younger than 35 who had mild COVID-19 (a few samples of this study predate the infection). Cell type and time point are not known. The chain couples TRBV9 to TRBJ1-2; possible D gene TRBD1, 5 bases. The CDR3 DNA follows: TGTGCCAGCAGCGTAGCGGGGCAATCTAGTGGCTACACCTTC. Its protein is CASSVAGQSSGYTF.